This paragraph covers one T cell receptor (beta chain) sequence. The specificity of this receptor is unknown. No base quality values were provided; no much bigger clone lies one nucleotide off. The data originate from a study of T cell responses to AZD1222 COVID-19 vaccine (dated by TCRdb to 2020 to 2023). Concerning the study at large: TCR sequencing covered 230 or so trial participants: nearly 210 given two doses of AZD1222 and approximately 25 given two doses of MenACWY control vaccine. Enrollment into the trials was organized by age into subgroups of 18-55, 56-69 and 70-plus years, and those subgroups contained about 160, 30 and 59 TCR-sequenced participants, respectively. Broad study findings and their caveats: Vaccine-associated CD4 TCRs spanned the whole spike protein, with dominant responses in regions 160-218 and 743-854. A significant rise in spike-specific TCR breadth and depth was observed after two AZD1222 doses relative to day 0 and relative to MenACWY recipients. Nearly half of unique spike-specific TCRs reportedly recognized epitopes outside regions mutated in the B.1.351 and B.1.1.7 variants. The 56-69-year group was small, and its depth increase did not reach significance, likely because of low power. No day 14 peak-response samples were available, so repertoires were characterized only after the peak T cell response. Most participants were white British and females outnumbered males, and the authors suggested that clonal diversity may have been underestimated. Only five to seven AZD1222 recipients were SARS-CoV-2 seropositive at baseline, limiting conclusions about previously exposed vaccinees.

Deletion took 4 bases off V and 4 bases off J, with a span of 19 bases between the germline ends. As encoded in the germline V gene (reference sequence), CDR1 is SEHNR while CDR2 is FQNEAQ. The CDR3 contains 16 residues, cysteine and phenylalanine counted. Only the CDR3 portion is preserved as DNA: 48 bases, with reading frame beginning at the first base. The CDR3 regions of human TCRbeta chains were analyzed by immunosequencing. On the study's bioinformatics: TCRs in the repertoires were matched against a reference library of SARS-CoV-2-specific TCRs that had been generated with the MIRA antigen-specificity platform. Breadth was defined as the fraction of unique TCRs that were SARS-CoV-2-associated, and depth was defined as the fraction of total T cells that were SARS-CoV-2-associated. Using the MIRA data, every spike-specific TCR was mapped to the spike region that the TCR reacted to and assigned to either a CD4 or a CD8 class. Log10-transformed breadth and depth values were compared by one-way ANOVA with Sidak's multiple comparisons tests. Sourced from immuneACCESS, this table was stored by TCRdb with only in-frame sequences that have V and J called. A share of the clones is absent; for the studies checked, an unresolved V gene accounts for under half, and the remainder has no known explanation. From that table come the V and J calls and clone size; the DNA was used to work out D and trimming. This sample lists 120,000 to 150,000 clones; 75% to 95% were detected once. Around 2.8% of the sample is taken by the ten largest.

What the time point label conveys for this sample: baseline before first vaccination. The sample's treatment or condition label, decoded: meningococcal conjugate vaccine given as trial control. Vaccinee samples were obtained from the UK trials COV001 and COV002, which included a single-blind randomized controlled phase 2/3 trial of AZD1222 (ChAdOx1 nCoV-19) in healthy adults. Trial participant PBMC samples were collected at day 0 and day 28 after the second dose for TCRbeta chain sequencing. The sequencing here drew on peripheral blood, taken on day 0 of MenACWY control vaccination. The chain is encoded by TRBV7-9 joined to TRBJ1-2, with a tentative D gene TRBD1 over 5 matching bases. The TCR comes from an adult in good health. The CDR3 corresponds to CASSSEMGRVAYGYTF. Read as DNA, the sequence is TGTGCCAGCAGCTCCGAAATGGGCAGGGTCGCCTATGGCTACACCTTC.